Below, 15 T cell receptor beta chains from the same sample are listed, as sequenced in a study of cytomegalovirus exposure and HLA in healthy donors. A multiplex PCR was run with 60 Vbeta primers and 13 Jbeta primers. Assay used: immunoSEQ multiplex PCR; TCRdb lists only in-frame clones, some missing. The table shows about 160,000 clones, with roughly three quarters occurring only once. What was sequenced was PBMCs. The receptors were sampled from a male donor in good health and CMV-seropositive.

The rearrangement uses TRBV5-6 and TRBJ2-3; possibly TRBD2 for D (5 bases). Germline V lookup: CDR1 SGHDT, CDR2 YYEEEE. V dropped 4 bases and J dropped 1 base, with 22 bases sitting between them. This CDR3 is 18 amino acids long. CDR3 DNA: TGTGCCAGCAGCCGTCGATCGGCCGCAGCCGGGGGCACAGATACGCAGTATTTT. It is translated as CASSRRSAAAGGTDTQYF. Combining the CDR3 with reference TRBV5-6 and TRBJ2-3 gives the whole variable domain DAGVTQSPTHLIKTRGQQVTLRCSPKSGHDTVSWYQQALGQGPQFIFQYYEEEERQRGNFPDRFSGHQFPNYSSELNVNALLLGDSALYLCASSRRSAAAGGTDTQYFGPGTRLTVL.

J is TRBJ2-5 and V is TRBV9; 13 bases are a match to TRBD2. The CDR3 contains 16 residues. V dropped 4 bases and J dropped 0; count of bases not matched to a gene: 3. Germline values: CDR1 SGDLS, CDR2 YYNGEE. CDR3 nucleotides: TGTGCCAGCAGCTTGGGACTAGCGGGAAACCAAGAGACCCAGTACTTC. Protein product: CASSLGLAGNQETQYF.

J is TRBJ2-7 and V is TRBV9, with TRBD2 matching 12 bases. With V trimmed by 4 bases and J by 2 bases, 4 bases remained unmatched. The germline V gene has CDR1 SGDLS and CDR2 YYNGEE. This CDR3 is 15 amino acids long. As DNA, the CDR3 is TGTGCCAGCAGCCCCCGACTAGCGGGGGCCTACGAGCAGTACTTC. This gives the protein CASSPRLAGAYEQYF.

There are a few counts of this clone. V gene TRBV4-3 combines with J gene TRBJ1-2; tentative D call: TRBD1 (6 bases). The germline gives CDR1 LGHNA, CDR2 YSLEER. CDR3 size: 15 residues. Between the trimmed V and J ends, which lost 3 bases and 0 bases, there was a span of 11 bases. The CDR3, as DNA: TGCGCCAGCAGCCAGACAGAGGGGGCTAACTATGGCTACACCTTC. This gives the protein CASSQTEGANYGYTF.

This chain links TRBV5-3 with TRBJ2-7; 10 positions agree with TRBD1. TRBV5-3 is an ORF for which the function is uncertain. Germline trimming cut 4 bases from V and 7 bases from J; bases unmatched to any gene: 8. This CDR3 has 14 amino acids. For the CDR3, the DNA is TGTGCCAGAAGCCTCCGGGACAGGGGAGAGGAGCAGTACTTC. It codes for CARSLRDRGEEQYF.

This clone was seen just once. The chain joins TRBV7-2 to TRBJ1-2, with D unclear. Looked up from germline, CDR1 is SGHTA and CDR2 is FQGNSA. The V gene lost 1 base and the J gene lost 4 bases, with 10 bases spanning the gap. This CDR3 region has 14 residues. CDR3 nucleotides: TGTGCCAGCAGCTTAGAGCCAGGCTTCTATGGCTACACCTTC. It yields the protein CASSLEPGFYGYTF.

A few counts support this clone. This chain links TRBV5-1 with TRBJ1-3, with TRBD1 matching 9 bases. From germline, CDR1 is SGHRS and CDR2 YFSETQ. The junction had 9 bases not matched to a gene; V was cut back by 0 bases and J by 8 bases. CDR3 length: 16 residues. CDR3: CASSLGPGQGVYTIYF. Written as DNA, the CDR3 is TGCGCCAGCAGCTTGGGACCGGGACAGGGCGTATACACCATATATTTT.

The chain employs TRBV5-1 and TRBJ1-6; TRBD1 is a possible D gene (5 bases). Between the trimmed V and J ends, which lost 4 bases and 16 bases, there was a span of 21 bases. Germline lookup yields CDR1 SGHRS and CDR2 YFSETQ. This CDR3 is 14 amino acids long. CDR3 residues: CASSDWGDRPVLHF. Written as DNA, the CDR3 is TGCGCCAGCAGCGACTGGGGGGATAGGCCAGTTCTCCACTTT.

This sequence joins TRBV14 and TRBJ2-2; possibly TRBD1 for D (6 bases). The CDR3 has 13 amino acids. Trimming stripped 6 bases from V and 5 bases from J, with 10 bases between. The germline CDR1 and CDR2 sequences are SGHDN and FVKESK. The chain's CDR3 is CASRQGNTGELFF. The CDR3 coding sequence is TGTGCCAGCAGACAGGGAAATACCGGGGAGCTGTTTTTT.

This chain connects TRBV30 to TRBJ2-3, with TRBD2 as a possible D gene (7 bases). The CDR3 is 16 amino acids. Trimming removed 0 bases at V and 4 bases at J, with 17 bases between. Germline V lookup: CDR1 GTSNPN, CDR2 SVGIG (reference sequence). The CDR3 DNA sequence: TGTGCCTGGAGTGTGGTGGGGGGGCATGATGCAGATACGCAGTATTTT. Its translation is CAWSVVGGHDADTQYF.

V usage is TRBV30 and J usage is TRBJ1-3, with unresolved D. V dropped 3 bases and J dropped 3 bases, with 3 bases sitting between them. Germline V gene sequence: CDR1 GTSNPN, CDR2 SVGIG (reference sequence). This CDR3 has 11 residues. CDR3 in amino acids: CAWRHGNTIYF. In DNA form, the CDR3 reads TGTGCCTGGAGACATGGAAACACCATATATTTT.

The CDR3 loop reads CASSSFKTGLNYGYTF. CDR3 bases: TGTGCCAGCAGCTCTTTCAAGACAGGGCTAAACTATGGCTACACCTTC. The chain links TRBV13 to TRBJ1-2, with 7 bases identical to TRBD1. The CDR3 consists of 16 residues. The J segment lost 2 bases and the V segment lost 4 bases, leaving 10 bases of the junction unmatched. Germline loops: CDR1 PRHDT, CDR2 FYEKMQ (reference sequence).

In the case of this clone: This same CDR3 is encoded by further DNA sequences in the sample. The J gene is TRBJ2-2, the V gene TRBV7-3; D uncertain. The CDR3 extends over 12 amino acids. Germline CDR1 SGHTA, CDR2 FQGTGA. Trimming removed 4 bases from V and 4 bases from J, with 4 bases in between. The CDR3 nucleotides are TGTGCCAGCAGCTCCAGCACCGGGGAGCTGTTTTTT. Translating gives CASSSSTGELFF.

The chain carries TRBV10-2 and TRBJ2-7; 8 bases map to TRBD1. Germline loops: CDR1 WSHSY, CDR2 SAAADI. The V and J ends lost 6 bases and 0 bases, in that order; junction bases with no gene match: 1. The CDR3 covers 13 residues. This chain's CDR3 is CASSGTGSYEQYF. CDR3 DNA: TGCGCCAGCAGCGGGACAGGCTCCTACGAGCAGTACTTC.

The chain combines TRBV4-2 with TRBJ2-7, with a weak D call TRBD1 (6 bases). The V end was cut by 4 bases, the J end by 0 bases, with 13 bases between. The CDR3 runs 15 residues. Germline V CDR1 and CDR2: LGHNA, YNFKEQ. Here the CDR3 reads CASSLSADSSYEQYF. CDR3 DNA: TGTGCCAGCAGCCTCTCGGCGGACAGCTCCTACGAGCAGTACTTC.